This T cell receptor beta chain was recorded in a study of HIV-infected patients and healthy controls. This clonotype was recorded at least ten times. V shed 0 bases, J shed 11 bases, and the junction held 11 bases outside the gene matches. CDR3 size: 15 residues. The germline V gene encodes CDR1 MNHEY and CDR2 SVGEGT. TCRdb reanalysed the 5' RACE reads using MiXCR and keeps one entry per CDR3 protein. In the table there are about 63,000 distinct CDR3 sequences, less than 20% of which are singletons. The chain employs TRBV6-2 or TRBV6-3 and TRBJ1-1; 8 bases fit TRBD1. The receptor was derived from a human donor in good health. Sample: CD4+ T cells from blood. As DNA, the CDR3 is TGTGCCAGCAGTTACTCGGCGACAGGGGAAGGATCTGCTTTCTTT. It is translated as CASSYSATGEGSAFF.